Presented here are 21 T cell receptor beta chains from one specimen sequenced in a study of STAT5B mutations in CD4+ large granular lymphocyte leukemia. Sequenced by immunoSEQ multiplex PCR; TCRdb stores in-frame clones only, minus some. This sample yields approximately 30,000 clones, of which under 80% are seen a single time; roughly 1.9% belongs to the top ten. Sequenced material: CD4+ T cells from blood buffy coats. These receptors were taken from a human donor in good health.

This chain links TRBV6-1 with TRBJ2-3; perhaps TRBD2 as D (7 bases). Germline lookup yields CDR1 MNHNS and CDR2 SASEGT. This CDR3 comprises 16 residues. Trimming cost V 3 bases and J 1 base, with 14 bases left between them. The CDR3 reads CASSESTGRGTDTQYF. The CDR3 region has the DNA TGTGCCAGCAGTGAGTCTACAGGGAGGGGCACAGATACGCAGTATTTT.

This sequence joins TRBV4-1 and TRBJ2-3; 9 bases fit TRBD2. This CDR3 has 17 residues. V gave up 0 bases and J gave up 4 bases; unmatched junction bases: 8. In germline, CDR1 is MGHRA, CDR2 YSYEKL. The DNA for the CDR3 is TGCGCCAGCAGCCAAGATCTGGGGCGGGGGGGCGCAGATACGCAGTATTTT. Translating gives CASSQDLGRGGADTQYF.

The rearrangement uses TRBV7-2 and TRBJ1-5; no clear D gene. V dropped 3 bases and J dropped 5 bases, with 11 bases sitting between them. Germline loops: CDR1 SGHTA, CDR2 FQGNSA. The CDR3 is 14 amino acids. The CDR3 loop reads CASSLVAGYQPQHF. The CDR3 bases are TGTGCCAGCAGCTTGGTGGCAGGTTATCAGCCCCAGCATTTT. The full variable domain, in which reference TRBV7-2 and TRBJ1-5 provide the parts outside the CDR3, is GAGVSQSPSNKVTEKGKDVELRCDPISGHTALYWYRQSLGQGLEFLIYFQGNSAPDKSGLPSDRFSAERTGGSVSTLTIQRTQQEDSAVYLCASSLVAGYQPQHFGDGTRLSIL.

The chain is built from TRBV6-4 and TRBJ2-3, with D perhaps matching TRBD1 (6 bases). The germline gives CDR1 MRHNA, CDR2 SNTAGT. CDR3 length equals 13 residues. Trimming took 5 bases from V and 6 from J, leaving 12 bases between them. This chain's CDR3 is CASSRGFGDTQYF. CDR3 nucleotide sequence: TGTGCCAGCAGTAGGGGGTTCGGGGATACGCAGTATTTT.

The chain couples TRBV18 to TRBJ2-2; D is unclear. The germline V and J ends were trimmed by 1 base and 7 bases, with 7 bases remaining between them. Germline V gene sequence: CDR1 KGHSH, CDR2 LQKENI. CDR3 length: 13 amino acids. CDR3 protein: CASSPQKGGELFF. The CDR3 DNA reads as TGTGCCAGCTCACCACAGAAGGGCGGGGAGCTGTTTTTT.

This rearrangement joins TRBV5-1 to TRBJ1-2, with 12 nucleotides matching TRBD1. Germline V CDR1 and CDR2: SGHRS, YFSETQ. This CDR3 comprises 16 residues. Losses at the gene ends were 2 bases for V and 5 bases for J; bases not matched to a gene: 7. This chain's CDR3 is CASSLGTGGASYGYTF. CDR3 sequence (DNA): TGCGCCAGCAGCTTAGGGACAGGGGGCGCGAGTTATGGCTACACCTTC.

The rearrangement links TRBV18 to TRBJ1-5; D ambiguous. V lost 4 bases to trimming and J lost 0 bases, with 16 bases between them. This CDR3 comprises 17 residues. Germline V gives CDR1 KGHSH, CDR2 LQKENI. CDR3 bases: TGTGCCAGCTCACGCATAAAACAAGGTTATAGCAATCAGCCCCAGCATTTT. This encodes CASSRIKQGYSNQPQHF. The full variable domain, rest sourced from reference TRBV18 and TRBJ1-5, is NAGVMQNPRHLVRRRGQEARLRCSPMKGHSHVYWYRQLPEEGLKFMVYLQKENIIDESGMPKERFSAEFPKEGPSILRIQQVVRGDSAAYFCASSRIKQGYSNQPQHFGDGTRLSIL.

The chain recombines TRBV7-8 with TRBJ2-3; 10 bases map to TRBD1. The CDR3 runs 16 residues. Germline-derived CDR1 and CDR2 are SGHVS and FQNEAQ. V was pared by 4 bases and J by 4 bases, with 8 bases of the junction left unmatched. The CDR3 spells CASSYDRGRGADTQYF. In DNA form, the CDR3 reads TGTGCCAGCAGCTACGACAGGGGGCGCGGGGCAGATACGCAGTATTTT. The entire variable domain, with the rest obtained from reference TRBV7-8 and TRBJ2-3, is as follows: GAGVSQSPRYKVAKRGQDVALRCDPISGHVSLFWYQQALGQGPEFLTYFQNEAQLDKSGLPSDRFFAERPEGSVSTLKIQRTQQEDSAVYLCASSYDRGRGADTQYFGPGTRLTVL.

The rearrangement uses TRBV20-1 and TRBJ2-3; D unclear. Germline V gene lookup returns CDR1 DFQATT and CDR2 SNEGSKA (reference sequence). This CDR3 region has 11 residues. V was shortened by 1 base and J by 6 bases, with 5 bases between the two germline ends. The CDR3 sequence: CSARVPDTQYF. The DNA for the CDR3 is TGCAGTGCTAGAGTTCCGGATACGCAGTATTTT.

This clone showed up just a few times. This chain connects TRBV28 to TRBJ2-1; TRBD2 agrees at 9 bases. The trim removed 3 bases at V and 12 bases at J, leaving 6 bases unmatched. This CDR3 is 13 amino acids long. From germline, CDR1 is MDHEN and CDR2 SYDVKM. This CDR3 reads CASSLGLAGRQFF. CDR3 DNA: TGTGCCAGCAGTTTGGGTCTAGCGGGACGGCAGTTCTTC.

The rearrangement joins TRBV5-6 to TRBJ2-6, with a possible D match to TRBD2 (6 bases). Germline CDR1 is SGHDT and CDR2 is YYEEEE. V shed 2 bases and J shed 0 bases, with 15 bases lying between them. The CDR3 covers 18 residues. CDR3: CASSFYGTPGSGANVLTF. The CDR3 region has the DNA TGTGCCAGCAGCTTCTATGGGACTCCCGGCTCTGGGGCCAACGTCCTGACTTTC.

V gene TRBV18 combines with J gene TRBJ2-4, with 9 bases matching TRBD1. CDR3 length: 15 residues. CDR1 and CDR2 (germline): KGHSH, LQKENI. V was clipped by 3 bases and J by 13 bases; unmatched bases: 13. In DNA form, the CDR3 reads TGTGCCAGCTCACCCGCGACAGGGGGTAAAAGCGGGCAGTACTTC. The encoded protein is CASSPATGGKSGQYF. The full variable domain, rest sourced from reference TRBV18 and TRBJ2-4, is NAGVMQNPRHLVRRRGQEARLRCSPMKGHSHVYWYRQLPEEGLKFMVYLQKENIIDESGMPKERFSAEFPKEGPSILRIQQVVRGDSAAYFCASSPATGGKSGQYFGAGTRLSVL.

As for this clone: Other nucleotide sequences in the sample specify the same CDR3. CDR3 in amino acids: CASSRGTAPNSPLHF. In nucleotides, the CDR3 is TGCGCCAGCAGCCGAGGGACGGCCCCTAATTCACCCCTCCACTTT. The chain joins TRBV5-1 to TRBJ1-6; TRBD1 might be the D (5 bases). CDR1 is SGHRS, CDR2 YFSETQ, per germline. The CDR3 length is 15 residues. Between the trimmed V and J ends, which lost 4 bases and 6 bases, there was a span of 14 bases.

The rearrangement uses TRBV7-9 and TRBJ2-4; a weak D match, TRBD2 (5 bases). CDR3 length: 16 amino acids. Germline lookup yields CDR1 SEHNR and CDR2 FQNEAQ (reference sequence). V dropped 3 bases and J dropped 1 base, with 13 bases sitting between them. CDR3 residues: CASSFAEAKAKNIQYF. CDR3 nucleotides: TGTGCCAGCAGCTTCGCGGAGGCAAAGGCCAAAAACATTCAGTACTTC. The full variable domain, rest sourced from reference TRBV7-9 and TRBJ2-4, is DTGVSQNPRHKITKRGQNVTFRCDPISEHNRLYWYRQTLGQGPEFLTYFQNEAQLEKSRLLSDRFSAERPKGSFSTLEIQRTEQGDSAMYLCASSFAEAKAKNIQYFGAGTRLSVL.

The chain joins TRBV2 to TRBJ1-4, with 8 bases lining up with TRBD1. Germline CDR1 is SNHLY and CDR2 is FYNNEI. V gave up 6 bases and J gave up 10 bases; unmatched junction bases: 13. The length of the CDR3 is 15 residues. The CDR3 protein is CASSAVTGEATKLFF. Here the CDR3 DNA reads TGTGCCAGCAGCGCCGTGACAGGGGAGGCGACAAAACTGTTTTTT.

CDR3 loop: CATSGYREVHSRTQYF. The CDR3 bases are TGTGCCACCAGCGGGTACAGGGAAGTACACAGTCGTACGCAGTATTTT. The chain recombines TRBV15 with TRBJ2-3; tentative D call: TRBD1 (6 bases). V shed 5 bases and J shed 8 bases, with 23 bases lying between them. CDR3 length: 16 amino acids. Germline CDR1 and CDR2: LNHNV and YYDKDF (reference sequence).

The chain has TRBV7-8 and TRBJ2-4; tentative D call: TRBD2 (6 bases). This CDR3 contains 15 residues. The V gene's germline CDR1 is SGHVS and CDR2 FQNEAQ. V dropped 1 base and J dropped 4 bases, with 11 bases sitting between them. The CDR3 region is CASSLGGTYKNIQYF. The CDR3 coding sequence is TGTGCCAGCAGCTTAGGTGGGACTTATAAAAACATTCAGTACTTC.

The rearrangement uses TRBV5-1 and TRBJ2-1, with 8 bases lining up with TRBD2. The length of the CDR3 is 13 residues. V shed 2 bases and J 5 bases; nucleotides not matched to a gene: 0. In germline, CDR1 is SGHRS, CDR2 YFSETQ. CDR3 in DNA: TGCGCCAGCAGCTTACTAGCGGACAATGAGCAGTTCTTC. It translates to CASSLLADNEQFF.

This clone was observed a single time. The CDR3 sequence: CASSPRLRDTQYF. The CDR3, as DNA: TGTGCCAGCTCACCACGTCTCAGGGATACGCAGTATTTT. The chain employs TRBV18 and TRBJ2-3; D not resolved. V dropped 1 base and J dropped 6 bases, with 8 bases sitting between them. The CDR3 loop spans 13 amino acids. The germline gives CDR1 KGHSH, CDR2 LQKENI.

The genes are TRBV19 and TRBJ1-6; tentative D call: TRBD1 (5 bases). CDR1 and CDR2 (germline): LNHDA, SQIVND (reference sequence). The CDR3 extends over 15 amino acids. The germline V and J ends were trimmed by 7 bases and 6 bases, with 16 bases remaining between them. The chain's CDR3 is CASTQSGRGNSPLHF. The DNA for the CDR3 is TGTGCCAGTACCCAAAGCGGGAGGGGTAATTCACCCCTCCACTTT.

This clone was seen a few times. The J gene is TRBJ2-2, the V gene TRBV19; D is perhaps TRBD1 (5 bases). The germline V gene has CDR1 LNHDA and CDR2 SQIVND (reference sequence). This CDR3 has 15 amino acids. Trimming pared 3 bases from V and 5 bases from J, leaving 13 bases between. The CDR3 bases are TGTGCCAGTAGTATTGGGGCAGTCCTGACCGGGGAGCTGTTTTTT. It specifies CASSIGAVLTGELFF.